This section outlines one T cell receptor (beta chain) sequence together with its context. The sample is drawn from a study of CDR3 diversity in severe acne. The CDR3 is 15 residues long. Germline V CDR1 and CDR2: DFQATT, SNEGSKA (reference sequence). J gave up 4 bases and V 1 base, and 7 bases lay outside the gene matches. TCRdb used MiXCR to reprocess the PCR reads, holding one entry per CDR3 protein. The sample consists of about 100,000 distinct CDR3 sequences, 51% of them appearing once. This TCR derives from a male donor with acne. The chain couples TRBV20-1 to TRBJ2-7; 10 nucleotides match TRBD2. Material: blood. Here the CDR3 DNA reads TGCAGTGCTAGAGGGTCACTAGCGGGAATGTACGAGCAGTACTTC. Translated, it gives CSARGSLAGMYEQYF.